Listed below are T cell receptor beta chains from one sample, sequenced in a study of blood T cells in healthy people across ages. TCRdb passed the 5' RACE reads through MiXCR, listing each CDR3 protein once. The sample includes 750,000 to 950,000 distinct CDR3 sequences, roughly 24% of them seen just once. These same records also appear under a second study, on T cells of mothers and their children.

What was sequenced was blood. These receptors were taken from a boy younger than 18 in good health. Both conserved end residues are part of each CDR3. A D gene is named only where the DNA matches it firmly. For some rows the clone size is stated as once, few or many, or as a class when expanded; others skip it.

J: TRBJ2-7
D: TRBD1
V: TRBV5-1
length: 16
size: NA
DNA: TGCGCCAGCAGCTTGGGGGGGACAGCCAAGAGGGACGAGCAGTACTTC
CDR3: CASSLGGTAKRDEQYF

J: TRBJ2-1
D: NA
V: TRBV12-3/TRBV12-4
length: 14
size: NA
DNA: TGTGCCAGCAGTTTGAGTCCAAAGGAGAATGAGCAGTTCTTC
CDR3: CASSLSPKENEQFF

J: TRBJ1-4
D: NA
V: TRBV7-2
length: 16
size: NA
DNA: TGTGCCAGCAGCTTAGAGGGTGGGCTCCTTAATGAAAAACTGTTTTTT
CDR3: CASSLEGGLLNEKLFF

J: TRBJ2-1
D: TRBD2
V: TRBV5-6
length: 16
size: NA
DNA: TGTGCCAGCAGCCGTATGAAGCGGGGAGGCGTAAATGAGCAGTTCTTC
CDR3: CASSRMKRGGVNEQFF

J: TRBJ2-2
D: TRBD1
V: TRBV12-3/TRBV12-4
length: 15
size: NA
DNA: TGTGCCAGCAGTCCAAAGGGGGCGCGAACCGGGGAGCTGTTTTTT
CDR3: CASSPKGARTGELFF

J: TRBJ2-7
D: NA
V: TRBV5-1
length: 13
size: many
DNA: TGTGCCAGCAGCTTCGGCAGTCCCTACGAGCAGTACTTC
CDR3: CASSFGSPYEQYF

J: TRBJ1-4
D: TRBD1
V: TRBV2
length: 15
size: NA
DNA: TGTGCCAGCAGTCCCGGGACAGGGGGCCGGGAAAAACTGTTTTTT
CDR3: CASSPGTGGREKLFF

J: TRBJ2-5
D: NA
V: TRBV9
length: 13
size: NA
DNA: TGTGCCAGCAGCGTATATGAGAACGAGGCCCAGTACTTC
CDR3: CASSVYENEAQYF

J: TRBJ2-7
D: NA
V: TRBV9
length: 15
size: few
DNA: TGTGCCAGCAGCGTAGCTACAGGGACACTTTACGAGCAGTACTTC
CDR3: CASSVATGTLYEQYF

J: TRBJ1-4
D: NA
V: TRBV6-5
length: 15
size: NA
DNA: TGTGCCAGCAGGAGAGGAAGTACGACTAATGAAAAACTGTTTTTT
CDR3: CASRRGSTTNEKLFF

J: TRBJ2-7
D: TRBD1
V: TRBV20-1
length: 11
size: few
DNA: TGCAGTGCCCTTTACAGGGGCGAGCAGTACTTC
CDR3: CSALYRGEQYF

J: TRBJ2-5
D: NA
V: TRBV5-1
length: 13
size: NA
DNA: TGCGCCAGCAGAGTTAGCACCCAAGAGACCCAGTACTTC
CDR3: CASRVSTQETQYF